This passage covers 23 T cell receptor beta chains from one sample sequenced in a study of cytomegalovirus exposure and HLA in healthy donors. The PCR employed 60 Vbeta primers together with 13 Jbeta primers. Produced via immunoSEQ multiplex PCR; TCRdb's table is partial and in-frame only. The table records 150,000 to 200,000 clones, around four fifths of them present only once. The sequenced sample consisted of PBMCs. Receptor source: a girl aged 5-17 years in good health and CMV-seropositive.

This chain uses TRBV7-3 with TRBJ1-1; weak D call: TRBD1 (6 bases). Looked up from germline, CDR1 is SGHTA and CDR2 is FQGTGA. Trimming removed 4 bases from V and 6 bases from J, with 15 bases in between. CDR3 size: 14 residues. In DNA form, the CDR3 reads TGTGCCAGCAGCTCCCGGACAGCGGCCGCTGAAGCTTTCTTT. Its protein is CASSSRTAAAEAFF.

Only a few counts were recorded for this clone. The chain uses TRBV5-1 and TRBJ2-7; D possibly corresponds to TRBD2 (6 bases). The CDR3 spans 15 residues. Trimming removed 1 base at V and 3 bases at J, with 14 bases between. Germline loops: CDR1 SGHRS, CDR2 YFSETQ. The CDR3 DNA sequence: TGCGCCAGCAGCTTGTCGGGCAGGGAGGACTACGAGCAGTACTTC. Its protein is CASSLSGREDYEQYF.

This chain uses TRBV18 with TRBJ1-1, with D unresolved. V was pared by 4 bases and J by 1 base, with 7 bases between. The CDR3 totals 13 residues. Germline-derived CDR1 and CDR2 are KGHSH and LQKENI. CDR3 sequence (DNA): TGTGCCAGCTCACGCAGCGAGAACACTGAAGCTTTCTTT. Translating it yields CASSRSENTEAFF.

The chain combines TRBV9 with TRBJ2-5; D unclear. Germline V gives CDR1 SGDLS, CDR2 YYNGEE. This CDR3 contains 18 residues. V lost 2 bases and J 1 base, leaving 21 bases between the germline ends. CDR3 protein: CASSVSGIEPGGQETQYF. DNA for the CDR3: TGTGCCAGCAGCGTTAGTGGAATTGAGCCCGGCGGCCAAGAGACCCAGTACTTC.

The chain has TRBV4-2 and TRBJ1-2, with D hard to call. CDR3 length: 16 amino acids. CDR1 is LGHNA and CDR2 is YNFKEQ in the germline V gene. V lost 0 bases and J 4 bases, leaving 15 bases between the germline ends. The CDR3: CASSQEVPGPLYGYTF. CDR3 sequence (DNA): TGTGCCAGCAGCCAAGAGGTTCCAGGTCCTCTCTATGGCTACACCTTC.

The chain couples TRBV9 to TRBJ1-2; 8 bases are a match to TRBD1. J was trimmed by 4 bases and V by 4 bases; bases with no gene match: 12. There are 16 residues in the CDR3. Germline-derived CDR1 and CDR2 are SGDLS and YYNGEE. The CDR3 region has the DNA TGTGCCAGCAGCATAGCACAGGGGGTCGAGGGCTATGGCTACACCTTC. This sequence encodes CASSIAQGVEGYGYTF.

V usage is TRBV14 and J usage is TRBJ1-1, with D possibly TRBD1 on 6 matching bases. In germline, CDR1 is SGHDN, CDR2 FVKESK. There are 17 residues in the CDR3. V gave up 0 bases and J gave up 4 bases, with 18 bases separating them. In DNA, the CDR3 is TGTGCCAGCAGCCAAGATAGGGGGGGAGGAAAGAGCACTGAAGCTTTCTTT. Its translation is CASSQDRGGGKSTEAFF. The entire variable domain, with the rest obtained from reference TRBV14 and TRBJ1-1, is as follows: EAGVTQFPSHSVIEKGQTVTLRCDPISGHDNLYWYRRVMGKEIKFLLHFVKESKQDESGMPNNRFLAERTGGTYSTLKVQPAELEDSGVYFCASSQDRGGGKSTEAFFGQGTRLTVV.

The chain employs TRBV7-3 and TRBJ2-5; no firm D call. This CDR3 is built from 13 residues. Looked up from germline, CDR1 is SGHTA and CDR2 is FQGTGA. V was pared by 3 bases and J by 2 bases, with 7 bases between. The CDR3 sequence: CASSFEAQETQYF. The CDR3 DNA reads TGTGCCAGCAGCTTCGAGGCGCAAGAGACCCAGTACTTC. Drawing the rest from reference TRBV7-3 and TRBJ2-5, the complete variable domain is GAGVSQTPSNKVTEKGKYVELRCDPISGHTALYWYRQSLGQGPEFLIYFQGTGAADDSGLPNDRFFAVRPEGSVSTLKIQRTERGDSAVYLCASSFEAQETQYFGPGTRLLVL.

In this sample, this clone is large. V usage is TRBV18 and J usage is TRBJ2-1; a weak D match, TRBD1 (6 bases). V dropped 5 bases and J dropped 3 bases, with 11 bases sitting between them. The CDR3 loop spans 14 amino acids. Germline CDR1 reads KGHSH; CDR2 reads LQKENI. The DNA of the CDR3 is TGTGCCAGCTCAACCACAGGGTACTACAATGAGCAGTTCTTC. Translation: CASSTTGYYNEQFF. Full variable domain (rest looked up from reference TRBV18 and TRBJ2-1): NAGVMQNPRHLVRRRGQEARLRCSPMKGHSHVYWYRQLPEEGLKFMVYLQKENIIDESGMPKERFSAEFPKEGPSILRIQQVVRGDSAAYFCASSTTGYYNEQFFGPGTRLTVL.

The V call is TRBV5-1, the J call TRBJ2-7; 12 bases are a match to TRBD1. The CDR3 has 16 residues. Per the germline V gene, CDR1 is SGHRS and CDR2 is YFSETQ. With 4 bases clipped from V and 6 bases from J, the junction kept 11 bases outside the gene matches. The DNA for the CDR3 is TGCGCCAGCAGCCTCACTCCGGGACAGGGGGCTTCCGAGCAGTACTTC. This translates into CASSLTPGQGASEQYF.

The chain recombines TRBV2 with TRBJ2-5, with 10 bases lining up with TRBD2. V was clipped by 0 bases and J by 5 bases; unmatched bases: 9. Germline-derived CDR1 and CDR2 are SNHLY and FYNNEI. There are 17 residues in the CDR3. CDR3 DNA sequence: TGTGCCAGCAGTGAAGCAGCTCTAGCGGGGGCCTGGGAGACCCAGTACTTC. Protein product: CASSEAALAGAWETQYF. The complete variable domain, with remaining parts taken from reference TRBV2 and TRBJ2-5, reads EPEVTQTPSHQVTQMGQEVILRCVPISNHLYFYWYRQILGQKVEFLVSFYNNEISEKSEIFDDQFSVERPDGSNFTLKIRSTKLEDSAMYFCASSEAALAGAWETQYFGPGTRLLVL.

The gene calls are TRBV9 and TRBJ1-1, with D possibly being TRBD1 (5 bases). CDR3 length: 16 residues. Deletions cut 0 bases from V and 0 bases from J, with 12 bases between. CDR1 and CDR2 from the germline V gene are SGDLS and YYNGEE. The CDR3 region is CASSVVGQVMNTEAFF. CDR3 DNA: TGTGCCAGCAGCGTAGTGGGGCAAGTTATGAACACTGAAGCTTTCTTT. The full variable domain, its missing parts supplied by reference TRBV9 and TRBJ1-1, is DSGVTQTPKHLITATGQRVTLRCSPRSGDLSVYWYQQSLDQGLQFLIQYYNGEERAKGNILERFSAQQFPDLHSELNLSSLELGDSALYFCASSVVGQVMNTEAFFGQGTRLTVV.

The CDR3 DNA follows: TGTGCCAGCTCACAGGGACAGGGCTATGGCTACACCTTC. Protein product: CASSQGQGYGYTF. V gene TRBV18 combines with J gene TRBJ1-2; 9 nucleotides line up with TRBD1. The V gene's germline CDR1 is KGHSH and CDR2 LQKENI. The CDR3 consists of 13 residues. J was trimmed by 4 bases and V by 4 bases; bases with no gene match: 1.

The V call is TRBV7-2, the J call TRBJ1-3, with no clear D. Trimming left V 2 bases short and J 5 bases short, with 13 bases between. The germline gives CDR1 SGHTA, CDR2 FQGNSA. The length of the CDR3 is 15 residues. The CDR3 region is CASSLRRGSRNTIYF. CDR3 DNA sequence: TGTGCCAGCAGCTTACGTCGGGGTTCGAGAAACACCATATATTTT.

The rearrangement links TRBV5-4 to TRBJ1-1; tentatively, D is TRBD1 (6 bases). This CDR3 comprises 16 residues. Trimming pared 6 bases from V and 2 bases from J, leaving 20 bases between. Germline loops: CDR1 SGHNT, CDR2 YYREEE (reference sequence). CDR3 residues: CASTREGGSFNTEAFF. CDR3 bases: TGTGCCAGCACCAGGGAGGGGGGGAGTTTTAACACTGAAGCTTTCTTT.

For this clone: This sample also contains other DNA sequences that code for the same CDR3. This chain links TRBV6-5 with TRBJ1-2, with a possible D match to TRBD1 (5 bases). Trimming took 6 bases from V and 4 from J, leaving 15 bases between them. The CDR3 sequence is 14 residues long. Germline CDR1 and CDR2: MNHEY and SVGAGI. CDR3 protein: CASRPTGRSYGYTF. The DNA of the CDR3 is TGTGCCAGCAGGCCCACAGGACGCAGCTATGGCTACACCTTC.

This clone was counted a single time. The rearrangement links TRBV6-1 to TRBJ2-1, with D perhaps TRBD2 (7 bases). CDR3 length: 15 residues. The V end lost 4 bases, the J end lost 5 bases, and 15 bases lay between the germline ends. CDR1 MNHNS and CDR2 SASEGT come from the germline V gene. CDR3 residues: CASSARRGGDNEQFF. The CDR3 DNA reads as TGTGCCAGCAGTGCTAGAAGGGGGGGGGACAATGAGCAGTTCTTC.

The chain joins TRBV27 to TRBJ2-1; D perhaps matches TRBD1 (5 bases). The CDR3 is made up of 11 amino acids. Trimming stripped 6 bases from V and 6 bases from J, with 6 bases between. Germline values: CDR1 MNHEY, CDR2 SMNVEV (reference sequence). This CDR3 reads CASSQGNEQFF. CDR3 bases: TGTGCCAGCAGCCAGGGCAATGAGCAGTTCTTC.

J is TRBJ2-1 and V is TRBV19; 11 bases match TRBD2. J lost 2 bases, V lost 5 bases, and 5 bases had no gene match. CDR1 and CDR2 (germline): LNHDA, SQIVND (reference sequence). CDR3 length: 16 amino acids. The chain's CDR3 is CASSVRLAGPYNEQFF. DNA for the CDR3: TGTGCCAGTAGTGTTCGACTAGCGGGGCCCTACAATGAGCAGTTCTTC. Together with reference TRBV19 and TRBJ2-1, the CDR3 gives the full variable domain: DGGITQSPKYLFRKEGQNVTLSCEQNLNHDAMYWYRQDPGQGLRLIYYSQIVNDFQKGDIAEGYSVSREKKESFPLTVTSAQKNPTAFYLCASSVRLAGPYNEQFFGPGTRLTVL.

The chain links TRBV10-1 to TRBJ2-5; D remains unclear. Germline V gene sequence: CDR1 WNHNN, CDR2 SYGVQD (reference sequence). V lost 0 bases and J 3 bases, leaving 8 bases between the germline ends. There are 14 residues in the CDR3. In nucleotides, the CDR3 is TGCGCCAGCAGTGAGTCTGTCCGAGAAGAGACCCAGTACTTC. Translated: CASSESVREETQYF.

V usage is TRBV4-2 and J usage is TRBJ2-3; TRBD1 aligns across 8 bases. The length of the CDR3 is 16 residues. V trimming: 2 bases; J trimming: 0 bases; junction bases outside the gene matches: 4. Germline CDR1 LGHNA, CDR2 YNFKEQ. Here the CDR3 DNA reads TGTGCCAGCAGCCAACAGGGGGCCGCGAGCACAGATACGCAGTATTTT. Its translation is CASSQQGAASTDTQYF.

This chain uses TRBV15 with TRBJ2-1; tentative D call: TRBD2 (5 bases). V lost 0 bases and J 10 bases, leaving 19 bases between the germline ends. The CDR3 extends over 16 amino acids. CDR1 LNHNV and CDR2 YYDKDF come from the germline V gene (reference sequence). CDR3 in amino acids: CATSRDSKTKGPEQFF. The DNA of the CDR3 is TGTGCCACCAGCAGAGATTCTAAGACTAAAGGACCAGAGCAGTTCTTC.

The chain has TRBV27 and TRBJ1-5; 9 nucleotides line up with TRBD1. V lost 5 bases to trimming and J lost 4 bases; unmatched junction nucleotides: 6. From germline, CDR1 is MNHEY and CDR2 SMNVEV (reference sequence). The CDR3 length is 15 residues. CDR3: CASSPDRGWNQPQHF. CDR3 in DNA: TGTGCCAGCAGTCCGGACAGGGGTTGGAATCAGCCCCAGCATTTT.